This T cell receptor beta chain appears in the sequencing data of a study of cytomegalovirus exposure and HLA in healthy donors. Study as a whole: Membership in the Caucasian-associated ancestry cluster was found for about four fifths of fewer than 450 genotyped donors. Findings of the study overall: CMV antigen specificity was confirmed in vitro for a few CMV-associated chains. According to a later analysis, most TCR beta chains associated with CMV appeared HLA-restricted.

With respect to this clone: The antigen remains undetermined.

The germline V gene has CDR1 SNHLY and CDR2 FYNNEI. This CDR3 is 13 amino acids long. The PCR ran on 60 Vbeta and 13 Jbeta primers. Profiled with immunoSEQ multiplex PCR; TCRdb holds only in-frame clones, not every one. Here the sample spans about 140,000 clones, about three quarters being singletons. The sequencing sample was made of PBMCs. This rearrangement joins TRBV2 to TRBJ2-5, with 7 bases lining up with TRBD1. The J call could be wrong; TRBJ2-7 is a better fit for the DNA end. The sequence was obtained from a man in his late teens or twenties in good health and CMV-seronegative. CDR3 nucleotides: TGTGCCAGCAGTGACCCGCACAGGGGCGAGCAGTACTTC. This gives the protein CASSDPHRGEQYF.